A single sample gave rise to the 24 T cell receptor beta chains below, sequenced in a study of CD8+ T cells in alopecia areata. RNA was extracted and reverse transcribed into cDNA as the sequencing template. Generated by immunoSEQ multiplex PCR, the TCRdb table keeps only in-frame clones and is missing some. The top ten hold 35% to 45% of the sample, which has about 150,000 clones, less than 65% seen once. The sample comprised CD8+ T cells sorted from blood. Receptor source: a human donor in good health.

V gene TRBV30 combines with J gene TRBJ1-2; D is uncertain. CDR1 and CDR2 (germline): GTSNPN, SVGIG (reference sequence). Trimming shortened V by 5 bases and J by 7 bases, and 17 bases separated the two germline ends. The CDR3 consists of 13 residues. CDR3 DNA sequence: TGTGCCTGGCTAAAAGGTTTCGGGGTTGGCTACACCTTC. Translating gives CAWLKGFGVGYTF.

This clone was seen only a few times. The V gene is TRBV13, the J gene TRBJ2-5; 7 bases match TRBD1. Trimming took 6 bases from V and 4 from J; bases not matched to a gene: 2. The germline V gene encodes CDR1 PRHDT and CDR2 FYEKMQ (reference sequence). This CDR3 has 12 amino acids. DNA of the CDR3: TGTGCCAGCAGAAGACAGGGAGAGACCCAGTACTTC. It codes for CASRRQGETQYF.

This clone appeared a single time. The chain couples TRBV7-9 to TRBJ1-2; D unresolved. In germline, CDR1 is SEHNR, CDR2 FQNEAQ (reference sequence). The CDR3 sequence is 13 residues long. V lost 2 bases and J 6 bases, leaving 10 bases between the germline ends. The CDR3 DNA reads TGTGCCAGCAGCTTAAATAGGATAGATGGCTACACCTTC. Amino acids: CASSLNRIDGYTF.

The chain couples TRBV7-9 to TRBJ1-2, with 9 bases lining up with TRBD1. Germline CDR1 is SEHNR and CDR2 is FQNEAQ (reference sequence). The length of the CDR3 is 18 residues. The V gene end was trimmed by 1 base and the J gene end by 0 bases; junction bases not matched to a gene: 9. CDR3 nucleotide sequence: TGTGCCAGCAGCTTAGGACACCGGGACAGGGAGACTAACTATGGCTACACCTTC. It codes for CASSLGHRDRETNYGYTF.

V is TRBV9 and J is TRBJ2-7, with D perhaps TRBD1 (6 bases). V was shortened by 7 bases and J by 2 bases, with 10 bases between the two germline ends. The CDR3 is 12 amino acids. Germline CDR1 is SGDLS and CDR2 is YYNGEE. CDR3 amino acids: CASSTGTYEQYF. DNA for the CDR3: TGTGCCAGCTCGACAGGTACCTACGAGCAGTACTTC.

The gene calls are TRBV13 and TRBJ1-1, with D possibly TRBD1 on 6 matching bases. Deletions cut 4 bases from V and 4 bases from J, with 22 bases between. Germline values: CDR1 PRHDT, CDR2 FYEKMQ (reference sequence). The CDR3 has 17 residues. In DNA, the CDR3 is TGTGCCAGCAGCTCCCGGACATTGGTGGGGGCAATCACTGAAGCTTTCTTT. Amino acid sequence: CASSSRTLVGAITEAFF.

This clone was detected once. The gene calls are TRBV5-4 and TRBJ2-7; 13 bases are a match to TRBD2. There are 15 residues in the CDR3. The V gene end was trimmed by 4 bases and the J gene end by 5 bases; junction bases not matched to a gene: 6. Germline V CDR1 and CDR2: SGHNT, YYREEE (reference sequence). The CDR3 coding sequence is TGTGCCAGCAGCGTGAGGACTAGCGGGAGCGACGAGCAGTACTTC. Its protein is CASSVRTSGSDEQYF.

The chain couples TRBV27 to TRBJ2-3; D is ambiguous. CDR3 length: 11 residues. V lost 10 bases and J lost 1, with 6 bases in between. Germline V gene sequence: CDR1 MNHEY, CDR2 SMNVEV (reference sequence). The CDR3: CATIRTDTQYF. CDR3 DNA: TGTGCCACCATTCGCACAGATACGCAGTATTTT.

V is TRBV9 and J is TRBJ1-2, with no clear D. Germline V gives CDR1 SGDLS, CDR2 YYNGEE. V lost 3 bases and J 6 bases, leaving 12 bases between the germline ends. This CDR3 contains 13 residues. The CDR3 protein is CASSATPVDGYTF. In DNA form, the CDR3 reads TGTGCCAGCAGCGCCACCCCGGTGGATGGCTACACCTTC. Based on the CDR3 plus reference TRBV9 and TRBJ1-2, the full variable domain is DSGVTQTPKHLITATGQRVTLRCSPRSGDLSVYWYQQSLDQGLQFLIQYYNGEERAKGNILERFSAQQFPDLHSELNLSSLELGDSALYFCASSATPVDGYTFGSGTRLTVV.

This clone was detected only once. The chain couples TRBV29-1 to TRBJ2-3; 7 bases fit TRBD1. The V segment lost 5 bases and the J segment 6 bases; nucleotides outside the gene matches: 14. Germline CDR1 is SQVTM and CDR2 is ANQGSEA. The CDR3 spans 15 residues. The CDR3, as DNA: TGCAGCGTTAAGACTACGACAGGGCTTAAGGATACGCAGTATTTT. It codes for CSVKTTTGLKDTQYF.

This clone was picked up one time. This chain connects TRBV11-2 to TRBJ2-5; 11 positions agree with TRBD2. Germline lookup yields CDR1 SGHAT and CDR2 FQNNGV. V gave up 3 bases and J gave up 5 bases; unmatched junction bases: 8. This CDR3 contains 16 residues. The CDR3 region is CASSFELAGEQETQYF. CDR3 coding DNA: TGTGCCAGCAGCTTCGAACTAGCGGGAGAGCAGGAGACCCAGTACTTC.

The rearrangement links TRBV18 to TRBJ1-1, with D unresolved. V was clipped by 5 bases and J by 0 bases, with 4 bases between them. Germline CDR1 KGHSH, CDR2 LQKENI. The length of the CDR3 is 12 residues. CDR3 sequence (DNA): TGTGCCAGCTCAGGACTGAACACTGAAGCTTTCTTT. This sequence encodes CASSGLNTEAFF. Complete variable domain (other parts from reference TRBV18 and TRBJ1-1): NAGVMQNPRHLVRRRGQEARLRCSPMKGHSHVYWYRQLPEEGLKFMVYLQKENIIDESGMPKERFSAEFPKEGPSILRIQQVVRGDSAAYFCASSGLNTEAFFGQGTRLTVV.

This clone was detected once. The chain combines TRBV11-2 with TRBJ2-1; 10 positions match TRBD2. Germline CDR1 reads SGHAT; CDR2 reads FQNNGV. V lost 3 bases and J lost 8; bases outside the gene matches: 10. The CDR3 sequence is 16 residues long. The CDR3 is CASSFLTSGNFDEQFF. Here the CDR3 DNA reads TGTGCCAGCAGCTTCCTAACTAGCGGGAATTTCGATGAGCAGTTCTTC.

V gene TRBV13 combines with J gene TRBJ2-2, with TRBD2 matching over 15 bases. Germline V gene data show CDR1 as PRHDT and CDR2 as FYEKMQ (reference sequence). The CDR3 is 18 amino acids. Trimming cost V 4 bases and J 4 bases; bases outside gene matches: 7. The CDR3 loop reads CASSSAGLAGGSTGELFF. The CDR3 DNA follows: TGTGCCAGCAGCTCAGCGGGACTAGCGGGAGGAAGCACCGGGGAGCTGTTTTTT.

The chain uses TRBV29-1 and TRBJ2-1; 10 bases are a match to TRBD2. Germline loops: CDR1 SQVTM, CDR2 ANQGSEA. J lost 4 bases, V lost 2 bases, and 8 bases had no gene match. This CDR3 region has 16 residues. CDR3 DNA: TGCAGCGTTGAAATTCTAGCGGGAGTGAAATACAATGAGCAGTTCTTC. It yields the protein CSVEILAGVKYNEQFF.

The rearrangement links TRBV5-6 to TRBJ2-3; a possible D gene is TRBD1 (6 bases). Germline assignment: CDR1 SGHDT and CDR2 YYEEEE. The germline V and J ends were trimmed by 4 bases and 3 bases, with 18 bases remaining between them. The CDR3 has 16 amino acids. CDR3 region: CASSPLGVGGTDTQYF. CDR3 DNA: TGTGCCAGCAGCCCCTTAGGAGTAGGGGGTACAGATACGCAGTATTTT.

There are a few counts of this clone. The chain recombines TRBV15 with TRBJ2-5; TRBD2 aligns across 14 bases. Trimming at V came to 5 bases and at J to 4 bases, leaving 6 bases not matched to a gene. CDR3 length: 16 amino acids. Per the germline V gene, CDR1 is LNHNV and CDR2 is YYDKDF (reference sequence). DNA for the CDR3: TGTGCCACCAGCGGATGGACTAGCGGGAGGCCAGAGACCCAGTACTTC. Residues: CATSGWTSGRPETQYF.

This clone has just a few counts. The chain couples TRBV19 to TRBJ2-1; D is undetermined. This CDR3 is 11 amino acids long. V shed 4 bases and J shed 6 bases, with 4 bases lying between them. Germline CDR1 is LNHDA and CDR2 is SQIVND (reference sequence). In DNA form, the CDR3 reads TGTGCCAGTAGTACGAGCAATGAGCAGTTCTTC. Its protein is CASSTSNEQFF. The full variable domain, rest sourced from reference TRBV19 and TRBJ2-1, is DGGITQSPKYLFRKEGQNVTLSCEQNLNHDAMYWYRQDPGQGLRLIYYSQIVNDFQKGDIAEGYSVSREKKESFPLTVTSAQKNPTAFYLCASSTSNEQFFGPGTRLTVL.

The rearrangement links TRBV9 to TRBJ2-5; a weak D match, TRBD2 (5 bases). The CDR3 is 15 residues long. The V gene lost 1 base and the J gene lost 1 base, with 11 bases spanning the gap. Germline V gives CDR1 SGDLS, CDR2 YYNGEE. The CDR3 DNA reads as TGTGCCAGCAGCGTAAGCGGACGGCCCCAAGAGACCCAGTACTTC. The encoded protein is CASSVSGRPQETQYF.

The chain recombines TRBV6-5 with TRBJ1-5, with D unclear. The germline gives CDR1 MNHEY, CDR2 SVGAGI. The CDR3 is 16 residues long. Trimming pared 2 bases from V and 0 bases from J, leaving 11 bases between. CDR3: CASSYGPPYSNQPQHF. CDR3 nucleotides: TGTGCCAGCAGTTACGGGCCACCTTATAGCAATCAGCCCCAGCATTTT.

The chain couples TRBV2 to TRBJ2-6, with a tentative D call TRBD1 (5 bases). The CDR3 has 15 residues. V was shortened by 5 bases and J by 0 bases, with 8 bases between the two germline ends. Germline CDR1 SNHLY, CDR2 FYNNEI. DNA of the CDR3: TGTGCCAGCAGTAGAGACAGCTCTGGGGCCAACGTCCTGACTTTC. This gives the protein CASSRDSSGANVLTF.

In its sample, this clone was seen once. The CDR3 DNA sequence: TGTGCCAGCAGTGCGGGGGGGTATAGCAATCAGCCCCAGCATTTT. Translating it yields CASSAGGYSNQPQHF. The rearrangement joins TRBV2 to TRBJ1-5; the D gene is possibly TRBD1 (5 bases). The CDR3 has 15 amino acids. Germline assignment: CDR1 SNHLY and CDR2 FYNNEI. Trimming shortened V by 4 bases and J by 0 bases, and 10 bases separated the two germline ends.

This clone appeared a single time. This CDR3 is also generated by other DNA sequences in the sample. This sequence joins TRBV29-1 and TRBJ2-7; 10 bases agree with TRBD2. The ends lost 3 bases at V and 2 bases at J; junction bases unmatched: 1. Germline CDR1 is SQVTM and CDR2 is ANQGSEA. This CDR3 has 13 amino acids. In nucleotides, the CDR3 is TGCAGCGTTGAGCTAGCGGGAGCCTACGAGCAGTACTTC. Translating gives CSVELAGAYEQYF.

The V and J genes are TRBV7-3 and TRBJ2-5; D is possibly TRBD1 or TRBD2 (5 bases each). Germline CDR1 and CDR2: SGHTA and FQGTGA. The ends were cut back, 4 bases at V and 5 bases at J, with 17 bases in the middle. The CDR3 length is 15 residues. CDR3 DNA: TGTGCCAGCAGCTCCTCCGGGACGGCCGGGGAGACCCAGTACTTC. Amino acid sequence: CASSSSGTAGETQYF.